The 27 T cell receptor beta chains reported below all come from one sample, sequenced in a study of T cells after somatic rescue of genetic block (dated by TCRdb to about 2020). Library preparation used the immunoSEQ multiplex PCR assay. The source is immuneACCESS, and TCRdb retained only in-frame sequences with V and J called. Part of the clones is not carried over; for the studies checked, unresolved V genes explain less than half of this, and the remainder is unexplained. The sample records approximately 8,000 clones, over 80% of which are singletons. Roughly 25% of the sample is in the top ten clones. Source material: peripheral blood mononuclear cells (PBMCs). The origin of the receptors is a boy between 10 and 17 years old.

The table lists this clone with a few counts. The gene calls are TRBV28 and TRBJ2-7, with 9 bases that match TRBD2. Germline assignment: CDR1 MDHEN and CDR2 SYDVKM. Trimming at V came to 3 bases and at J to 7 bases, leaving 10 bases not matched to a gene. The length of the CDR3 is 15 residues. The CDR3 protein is CASSLGGRALGEQYF. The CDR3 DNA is TGTGCCAGCAGTTTGGGCGGGAGGGCCTTGGGGGAGCAGTACTTC.

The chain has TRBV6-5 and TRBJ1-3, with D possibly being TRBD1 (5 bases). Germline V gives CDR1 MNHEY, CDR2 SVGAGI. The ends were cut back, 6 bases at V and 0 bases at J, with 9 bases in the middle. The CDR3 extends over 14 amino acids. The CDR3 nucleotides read TGTGCCAGCAGACATCAGGGCTCTGGAAACACCATATATTTT. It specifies CASRHQGSGNTIYF.

The DNA for the CDR3 is TGTGCCAGCAGCTTATTCTTAGCGGGGGCAAAATCCTACGAGCAGTACTTC. This codes for CASSLFLAGAKSYEQYF. V and J are TRBV11-2 and TRBJ2-7; 9 bases match TRBD2. After removal of 2 bases from V and 1 base from J, the junction contained 9 bases not matched to a gene. Germline V gene sequence: CDR1 SGHAT, CDR2 FQNNGV. CDR3 length: 17 residues.

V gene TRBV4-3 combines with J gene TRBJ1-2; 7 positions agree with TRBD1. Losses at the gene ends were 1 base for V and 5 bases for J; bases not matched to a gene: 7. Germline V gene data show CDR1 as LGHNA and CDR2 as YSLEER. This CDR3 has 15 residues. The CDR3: CASSQGIRTGYGYTF. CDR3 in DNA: TGCGCCAGCAGCCAAGGAATAAGGACAGGTTATGGCTACACCTTC.

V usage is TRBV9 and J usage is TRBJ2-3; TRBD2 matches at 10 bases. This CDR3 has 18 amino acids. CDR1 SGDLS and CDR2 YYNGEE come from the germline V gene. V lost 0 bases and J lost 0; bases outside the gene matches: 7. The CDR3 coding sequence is TGTGCCAGCAGCGTAGCCCCACCTAGCGGGAGAAGCACAGATACGCAGTATTTT. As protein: CASSVAPPSGRSTDTQYF.

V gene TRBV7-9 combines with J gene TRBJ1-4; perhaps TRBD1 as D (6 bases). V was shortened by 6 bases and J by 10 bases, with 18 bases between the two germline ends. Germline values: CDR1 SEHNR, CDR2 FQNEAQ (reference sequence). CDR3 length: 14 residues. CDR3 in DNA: TGTGCCAGCAGGGCAGGTCAGGGGACGGGAAAACTGTTTTTT. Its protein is CASRAGQGTGKLFF. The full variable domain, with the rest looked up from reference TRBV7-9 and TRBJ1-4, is DTGVSQNPRHKITKRGQNVTFRCDPISEHNRLYWYRQTLGQGPEFLTYFQNEAQLEKSRLLSDRFSAERPKGSFSTLEIQRTEQGDSAMYLCASRAGQGTGKLFFGSGTQLSVL.

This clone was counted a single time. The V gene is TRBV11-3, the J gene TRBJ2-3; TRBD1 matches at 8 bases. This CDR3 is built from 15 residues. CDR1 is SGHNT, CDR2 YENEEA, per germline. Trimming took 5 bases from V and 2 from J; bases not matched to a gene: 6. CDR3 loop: CASSPQTGATDTQYF. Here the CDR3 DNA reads TGTGCCAGCAGCCCGCAGACAGGGGCCACAGATACGCAGTATTTT.

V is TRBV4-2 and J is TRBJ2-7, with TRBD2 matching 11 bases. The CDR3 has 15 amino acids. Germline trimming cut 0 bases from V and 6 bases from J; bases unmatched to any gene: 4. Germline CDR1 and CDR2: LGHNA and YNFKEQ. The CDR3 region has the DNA TGTGCCAGCAGCCAAGAATCCCTAGCGGGAGGCGAGCAGTACTTC. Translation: CASSQESLAGGEQYF.

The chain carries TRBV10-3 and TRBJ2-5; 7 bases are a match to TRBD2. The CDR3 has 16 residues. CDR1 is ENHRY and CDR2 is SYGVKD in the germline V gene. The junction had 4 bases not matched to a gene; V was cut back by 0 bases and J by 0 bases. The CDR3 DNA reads TGTGCCATCAGTGAGTCGCGGGGGAAACACCAAGAGACCCAGTACTTC. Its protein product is CAISESRGKHQETQYF.

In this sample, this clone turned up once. The CDR3: CASSFLGQGNEKLFF. For the CDR3, the DNA is TGTGCCAGCAGCTTCCTGGGACAGGGAAATGAAAAACTGTTTTTT. The chain links TRBV7-9 to TRBJ1-4, with 9 bases aligning to TRBD1. Germline V CDR1 and CDR2: SEHNR, FQNEAQ (reference sequence). This CDR3 has 15 residues. The junction had 4 bases not matched to a gene; V was cut back by 3 bases and J by 5 bases.

Here the CDR3 DNA reads TGTGCCAGCAGCTTGATTTCCGGGGTTGGAGGCTATGGCTACACCTTC. Its translation is CASSLISGVGGYGYTF. V usage is TRBV5-6 and J usage is TRBJ1-2; D not resolved. CDR1 and CDR2 (germline): SGHDT, YYEEEE. V dropped 1 base and J dropped 4 bases, with 17 bases sitting between them. This CDR3 is built from 16 residues.

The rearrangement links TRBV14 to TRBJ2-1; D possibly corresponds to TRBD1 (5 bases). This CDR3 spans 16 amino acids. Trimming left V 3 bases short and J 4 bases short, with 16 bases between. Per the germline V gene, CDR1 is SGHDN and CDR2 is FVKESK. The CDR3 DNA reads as TGTGCCAGCAGCCAGACCGCAGGGCGGATATACAATGAGCAGTTCTTC. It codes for CASSQTAGRIYNEQFF.

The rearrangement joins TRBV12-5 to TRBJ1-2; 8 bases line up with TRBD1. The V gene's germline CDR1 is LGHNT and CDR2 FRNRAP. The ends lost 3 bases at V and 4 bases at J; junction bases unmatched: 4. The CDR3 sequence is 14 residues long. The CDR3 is CASGFGQGGYGYTF. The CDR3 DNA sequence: TGTGCTAGTGGTTTCGGACAGGGCGGCTATGGCTACACCTTC.

The CDR3, as DNA: TGCGCCAGCAGCCAAGGGACTTTGCCCTACGAGCAGTACTTC. It encodes CASSQGTLPYEQYF. This chain joins TRBV4-1 and TRBJ2-7, with D perhaps matching TRBD2 (5 bases). CDR1 and CDR2 (germline): MGHRA, YSYEKL. Deletions cut 1 base from V and 2 bases from J, with 9 bases between. This CDR3 has 14 residues.

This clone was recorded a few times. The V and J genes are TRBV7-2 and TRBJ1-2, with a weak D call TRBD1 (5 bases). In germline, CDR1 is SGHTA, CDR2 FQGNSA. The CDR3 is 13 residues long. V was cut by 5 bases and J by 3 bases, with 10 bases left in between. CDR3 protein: CASSIDSYYGYTF. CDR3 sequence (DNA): TGTGCCAGCAGCATAGACAGCTACTATGGCTACACCTTC.

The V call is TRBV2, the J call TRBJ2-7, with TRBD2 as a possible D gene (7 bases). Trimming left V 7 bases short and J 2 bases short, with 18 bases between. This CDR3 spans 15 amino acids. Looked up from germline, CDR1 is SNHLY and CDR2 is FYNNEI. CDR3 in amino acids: CASMGGLAETYEQYF. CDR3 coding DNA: TGTGCCAGCATGGGGGGGCTAGCGGAAACCTACGAGCAGTACTTC.

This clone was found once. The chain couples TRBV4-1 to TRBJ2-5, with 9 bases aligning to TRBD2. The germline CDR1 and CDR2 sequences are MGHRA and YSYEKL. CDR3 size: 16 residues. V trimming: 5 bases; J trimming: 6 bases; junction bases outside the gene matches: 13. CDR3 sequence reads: CASSSHYGSGGQTQYF. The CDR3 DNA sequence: TGCGCCAGCAGCTCCCATTACGGTAGCGGGGGACAGACCCAGTACTTC.

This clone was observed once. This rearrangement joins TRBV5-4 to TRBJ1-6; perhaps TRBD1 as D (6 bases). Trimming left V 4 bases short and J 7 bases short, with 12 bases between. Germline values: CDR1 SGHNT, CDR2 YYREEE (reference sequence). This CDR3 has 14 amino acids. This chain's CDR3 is CASSIDRNNSPLHF. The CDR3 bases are TGTGCCAGCAGCATCGACAGGAACAATTCACCCCTCCACTTT.

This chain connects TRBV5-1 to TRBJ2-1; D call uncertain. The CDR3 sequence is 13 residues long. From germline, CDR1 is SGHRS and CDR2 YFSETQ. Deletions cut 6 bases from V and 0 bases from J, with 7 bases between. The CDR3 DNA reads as TGCGCCAGCACGACGAGCTCCTACAATGAGCAGTTCTTC. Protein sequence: CASTTSSYNEQFF.

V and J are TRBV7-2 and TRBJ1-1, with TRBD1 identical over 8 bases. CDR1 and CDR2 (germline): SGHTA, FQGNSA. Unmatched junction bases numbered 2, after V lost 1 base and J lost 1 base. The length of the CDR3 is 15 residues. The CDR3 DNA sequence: TGTGCCAGCAGCTTAGAGGGGACAGGGAACACTGAAGCTTTCTTT. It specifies CASSLEGTGNTEAFF.

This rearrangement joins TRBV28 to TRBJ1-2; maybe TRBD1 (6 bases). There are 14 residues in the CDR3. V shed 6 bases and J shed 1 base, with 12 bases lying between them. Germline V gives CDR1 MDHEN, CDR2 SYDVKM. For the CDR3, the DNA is TGTGCCAGCAGCCAAGGGGGGGGTAACTATGGCTACACCTTC. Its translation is CASSQGGGNYGYTF.

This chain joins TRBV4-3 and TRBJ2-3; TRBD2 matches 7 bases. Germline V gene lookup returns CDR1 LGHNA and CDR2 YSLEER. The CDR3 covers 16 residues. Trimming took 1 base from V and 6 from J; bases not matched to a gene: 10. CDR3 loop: CASSQGLAATPDTQYF. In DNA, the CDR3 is TGCGCCAGCAGCCAAGGGCTAGCGGCCACCCCGGATACGCAGTATTTT.

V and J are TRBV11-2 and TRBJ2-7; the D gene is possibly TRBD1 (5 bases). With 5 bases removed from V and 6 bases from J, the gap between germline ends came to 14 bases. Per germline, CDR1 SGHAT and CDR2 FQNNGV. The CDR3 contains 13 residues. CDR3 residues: CASSPGFVSEQYF. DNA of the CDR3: TGTGCCAGCAGCCCAGGGTTTGTCTCCGAGCAGTACTTC.

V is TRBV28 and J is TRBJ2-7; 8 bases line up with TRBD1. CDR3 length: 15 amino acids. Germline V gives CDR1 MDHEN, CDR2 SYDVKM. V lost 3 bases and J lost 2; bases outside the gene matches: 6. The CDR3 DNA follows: TGTGCCAGCAGTTTTCGAGACAGGGGTCCCTACGAGCAGTACTTC. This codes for CASSFRDRGPYEQYF.

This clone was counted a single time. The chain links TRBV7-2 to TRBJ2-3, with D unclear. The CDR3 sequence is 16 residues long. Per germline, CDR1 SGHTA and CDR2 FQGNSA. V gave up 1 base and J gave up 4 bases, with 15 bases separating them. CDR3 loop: CASSLGIGIGPDTQYF. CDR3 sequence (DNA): TGTGCCAGCAGCTTAGGTATCGGAATCGGACCAGATACGCAGTATTTT.

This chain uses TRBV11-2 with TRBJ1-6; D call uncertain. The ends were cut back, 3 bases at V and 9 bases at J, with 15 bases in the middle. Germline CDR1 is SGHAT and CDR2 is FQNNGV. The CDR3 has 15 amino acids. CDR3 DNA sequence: TGTGCCAGCAGCTTTTATCCCGGGAGCGGTTCACCCCTCCACTTT. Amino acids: CASSFYPGSGSPLHF.

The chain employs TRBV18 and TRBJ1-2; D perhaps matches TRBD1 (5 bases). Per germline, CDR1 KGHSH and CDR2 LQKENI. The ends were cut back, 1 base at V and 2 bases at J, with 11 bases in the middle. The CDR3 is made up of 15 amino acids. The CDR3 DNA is TGTGCCAGCTCACCACTCGGGGGAGTAAACTATGGCTACACCTTC. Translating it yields CASSPLGGVNYGYTF. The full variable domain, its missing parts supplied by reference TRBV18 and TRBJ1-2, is NAGVMQNPRHLVRRRGQEARLRCSPMKGHSHVYWYRQLPEEGLKFMVYLQKENIIDESGMPKERFSAEFPKEGPSILRIQQVVRGDSAAYFCASSPLGGVNYGYTFGSGTRLTVV.